This paragraph reports one TCR beta chain. The data are from a study of cytomegalovirus exposure and HLA in healthy donors. Vbeta (60) and Jbeta (13) primers were used in the PCR. The protocol was immunoSEQ multiplex PCR, while the TCRdb copy is restricted to in-frame clones and leaves out a portion. The sample lists around 190,000 clones; roughly four fifths were seen once. Sequencing was done on a sample of PBMCs. This TCR was sampled from a man aged 35 to 55 in good health and CMV-seropositive.

The CDR3 spells CASSVGSAGYEQYF. CDR3 DNA sequence: TGTGCCAGCAGCGTAGGTAGCGCGGGGTACGAGCAGTACTTC. V gene TRBV9 combines with J gene TRBJ2-7; D is possibly TRBD2 (6 bases). Deletions cut 0 bases from V and 4 bases from J, with 11 bases between. Germline V gene data show CDR1 as SGDLS and CDR2 as YYNGEE. This CDR3 contains 14 residues.